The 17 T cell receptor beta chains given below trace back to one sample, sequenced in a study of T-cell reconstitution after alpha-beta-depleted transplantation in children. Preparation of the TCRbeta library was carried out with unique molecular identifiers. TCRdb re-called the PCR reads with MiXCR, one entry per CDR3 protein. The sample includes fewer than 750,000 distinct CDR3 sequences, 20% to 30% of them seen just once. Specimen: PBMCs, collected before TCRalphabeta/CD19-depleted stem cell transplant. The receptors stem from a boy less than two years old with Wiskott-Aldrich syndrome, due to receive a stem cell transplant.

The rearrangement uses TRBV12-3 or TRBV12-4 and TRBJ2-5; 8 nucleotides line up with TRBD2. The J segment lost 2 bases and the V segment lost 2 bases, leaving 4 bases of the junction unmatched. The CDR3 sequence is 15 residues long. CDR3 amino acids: CASSLPGGGQETQYF. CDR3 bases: TGTGCCAGCAGTTTACCGGGGGGGGGTCAAGAGACCCAGTACTTC.

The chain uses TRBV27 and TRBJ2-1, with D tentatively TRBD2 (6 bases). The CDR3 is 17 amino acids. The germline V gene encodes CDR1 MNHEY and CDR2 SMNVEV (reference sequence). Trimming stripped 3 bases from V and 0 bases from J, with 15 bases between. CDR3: CASSFFPRDSSYNEQFF. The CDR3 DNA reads TGTGCCAGCAGTTTTTTTCCGCGGGATAGCTCCTACAATGAGCAGTTCTTC.

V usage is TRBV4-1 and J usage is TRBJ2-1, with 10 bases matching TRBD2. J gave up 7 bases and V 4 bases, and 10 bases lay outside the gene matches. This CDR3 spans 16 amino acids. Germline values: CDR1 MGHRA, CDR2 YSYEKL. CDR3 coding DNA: TGCGCCAGCAGCCCCTTTCTAGCGGGAGTTCAAAATGAGCAGTTCTTC. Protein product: CASSPFLAGVQNEQFF.

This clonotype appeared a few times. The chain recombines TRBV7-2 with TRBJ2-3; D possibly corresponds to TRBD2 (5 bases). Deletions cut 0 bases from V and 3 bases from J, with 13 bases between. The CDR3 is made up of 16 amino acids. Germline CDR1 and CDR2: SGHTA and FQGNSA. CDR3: CASSLALSGRTDTQYF. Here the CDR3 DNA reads TGTGCCAGCAGCTTAGCGCTGAGCGGACGGACAGATACGCAGTATTTT.

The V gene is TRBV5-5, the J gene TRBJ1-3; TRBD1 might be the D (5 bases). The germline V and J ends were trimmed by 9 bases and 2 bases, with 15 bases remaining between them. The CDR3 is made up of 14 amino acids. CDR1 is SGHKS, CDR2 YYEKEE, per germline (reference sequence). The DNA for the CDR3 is TGTGCCACTTCCTCCCTGGGGCCTGGAAACACCATATATTTT. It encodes CATSSLGPGNTIYF.

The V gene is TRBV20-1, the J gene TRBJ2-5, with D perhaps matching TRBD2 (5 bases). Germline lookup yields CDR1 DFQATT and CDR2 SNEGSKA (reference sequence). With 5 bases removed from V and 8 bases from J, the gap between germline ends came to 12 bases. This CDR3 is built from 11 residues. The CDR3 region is CSAYSVETQYF. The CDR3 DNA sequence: TGCAGTGCTTATAGCGTGGAAACCCAGTACTTC.

CDR3: CSARDLGVGPKTTFF. DNA for the CDR3: TGCAGTGCTAGAGATCTTGGTGTTGGGCCAAAGACGACTTTCTTT. J is TRBJ1-1 and V is TRBV20-1, with D uncertain. CDR3 length: 15 residues. Germline-derived CDR1 and CDR2 are DFQATT and SNEGSKA (reference sequence). Trimming left V 0 bases short and J 12 bases short, with 23 bases between.

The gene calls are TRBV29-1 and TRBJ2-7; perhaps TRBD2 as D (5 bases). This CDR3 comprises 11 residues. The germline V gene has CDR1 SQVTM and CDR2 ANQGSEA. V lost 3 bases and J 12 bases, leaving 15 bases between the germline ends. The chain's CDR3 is CSVDPGGVLYF. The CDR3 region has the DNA TGCAGCGTTGACCCCGGAGGAGTTTTGTACTTC.

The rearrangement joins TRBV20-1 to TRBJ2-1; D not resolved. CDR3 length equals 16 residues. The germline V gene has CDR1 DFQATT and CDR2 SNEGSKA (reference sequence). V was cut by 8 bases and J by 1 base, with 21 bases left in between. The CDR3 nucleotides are TGCAGTACCTCATACACGACCCAACTATCCTACAATGAGCAGTTCTTC. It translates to CSTSYTTQLSYNEQFF.

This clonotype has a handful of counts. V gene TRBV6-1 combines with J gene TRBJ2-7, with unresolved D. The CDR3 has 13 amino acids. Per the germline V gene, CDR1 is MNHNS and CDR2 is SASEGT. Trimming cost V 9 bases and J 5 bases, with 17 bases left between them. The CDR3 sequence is CARTTAPWDEQYF. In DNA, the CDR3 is TGTGCCAGAACAACAGCGCCGTGGGACGAGCAGTACTTC.

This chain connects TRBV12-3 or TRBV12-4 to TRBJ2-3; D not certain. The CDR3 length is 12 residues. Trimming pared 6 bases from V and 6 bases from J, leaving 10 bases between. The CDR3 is CASSLHRDTQYF. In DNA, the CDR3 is TGTGCCAGCAGCCTCCATAGGGATACGCAGTATTTT.

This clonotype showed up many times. CDR3 in amino acids: CASTGTGPNEQFF. The CDR3 coding sequence is TGTGCCAGCACAGGGACAGGTCCGAATGAGCAGTTCTTC. The chain carries TRBV27 and TRBJ2-1; 8 nucleotides match TRBD1. With V trimmed by 7 bases and J by 7 bases, 6 bases remained unmatched. Looked up from germline, CDR1 is MNHEY and CDR2 is SMNVEV (reference sequence). The CDR3 runs 13 residues.

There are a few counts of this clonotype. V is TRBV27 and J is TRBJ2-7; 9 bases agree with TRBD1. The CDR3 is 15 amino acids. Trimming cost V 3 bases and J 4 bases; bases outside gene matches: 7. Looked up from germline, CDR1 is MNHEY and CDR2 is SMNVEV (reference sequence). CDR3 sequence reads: CASSFSGTGPYEQYF. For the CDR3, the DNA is TGTGCCAGCAGTTTTTCCGGGACAGGGCCGTACGAGCAGTACTTC.

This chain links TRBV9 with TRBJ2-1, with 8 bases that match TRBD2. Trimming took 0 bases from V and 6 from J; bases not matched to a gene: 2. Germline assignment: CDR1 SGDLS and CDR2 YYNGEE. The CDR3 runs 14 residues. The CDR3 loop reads CASSVGTSSNEQFF. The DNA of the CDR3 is TGTGCCAGCAGCGTAGGGACTAGCTCCAATGAGCAGTTCTTC. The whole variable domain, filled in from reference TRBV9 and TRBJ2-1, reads DSGVTQTPKHLITATGQRVTLRCSPRSGDLSVYWYQQSLDQGLQFLIQYYNGEERAKGNILERFSAQQFPDLHSELNLSSLELGDSALYFCASSVGTSSNEQFFGPGTRLTVL.

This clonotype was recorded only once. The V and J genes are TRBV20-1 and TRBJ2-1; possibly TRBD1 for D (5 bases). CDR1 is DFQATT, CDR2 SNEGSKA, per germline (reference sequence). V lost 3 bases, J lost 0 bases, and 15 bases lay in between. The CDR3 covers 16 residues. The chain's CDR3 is CSARVQQASSYNEQFF. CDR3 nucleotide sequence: TGCAGTGCTAGGGTCCAACAGGCGAGCTCCTACAATGAGCAGTTCTTC.

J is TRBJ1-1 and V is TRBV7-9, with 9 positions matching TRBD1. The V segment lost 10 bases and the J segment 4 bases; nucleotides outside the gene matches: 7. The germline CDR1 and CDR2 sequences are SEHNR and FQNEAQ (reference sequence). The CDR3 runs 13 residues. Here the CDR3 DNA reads TGTGCCACCCAAAACAGGGGGCTCACTGAAGCTTTCTTT. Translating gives CATQNRGLTEAFF.

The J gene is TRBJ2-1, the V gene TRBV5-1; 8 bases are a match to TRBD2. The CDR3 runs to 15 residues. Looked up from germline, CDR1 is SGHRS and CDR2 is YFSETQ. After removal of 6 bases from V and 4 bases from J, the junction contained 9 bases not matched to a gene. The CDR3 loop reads CASTMTGTSYNEQFF. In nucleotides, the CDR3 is TGCGCCAGCACCATGACCGGGACTAGTTACAATGAGCAGTTCTTC.